What follows are 8 T cell receptor beta chains derived from one specimen sequenced in a study of technical replicates of blood from several donors. Clones were read by immunoSEQ multiplex PCR, and TCRdb kept only the in-frame ones, dropping some. The table records around 93,000 clones, approximately 95% of them present only once. The source material was T cells isolated from PBMCs. The receptor set was obtained from a human donor in good health.

The chain couples TRBV2 to TRBJ2-3; 9 bases are shared with TRBD2. Unmatched junction bases numbered 10, after V lost 5 bases and J lost 1 base. CDR1 is SNHLY and CDR2 is FYNNEI in the germline V gene. The CDR3 has 17 amino acids. The DNA of the CDR3 is TGTGCCAGCAGTCACAACGGCCGACTAGCGGGCACAGATACGCAGTATTTT. Translation gives CASSHNGRLAGTDTQYF.

V is TRBV4-2 and J is TRBJ2-1; D perhaps matches TRBD2 (5 bases). There are 16 residues in the CDR3. Germline assignment: CDR1 LGHNA and CDR2 YNFKEQ. Trimming cost V 1 base and J 2 bases, with 12 bases left between them. Written as DNA, the CDR3 is TGTGCCAGCAGCCAAGTCCCCTCGGGAACCTACAATGAGCAGTTCTTC. It encodes CASSQVPSGTYNEQFF.

J is TRBJ2-1 and V is TRBV4-1; 13 nucleotides match TRBD2. CDR1 is MGHRA, CDR2 YSYEKL, per germline. The CDR3 extends over 19 amino acids. With V trimmed by 0 bases and J by 8 bases, 13 bases remained unmatched. The DNA of the CDR3 is TGCGCCAGCAGCCAAGACGGCTCTCGTGGACTAGCGGGAGTCCATGAGCAGTTCTTC. The encoded protein is CASSQDGSRGLAGVHEQFF.

This clone has more than one count but fewer than ten. The CDR3 here is CAVWGVGNEQFF. Written as DNA, the CDR3 is TGTGCCGTATGGGGCGTGGGAAATGAGCAGTTCTTC. The chain uses TRBV6-6 and TRBJ2-1, with a weak D call TRBD1 (5 bases). V lost 11 bases and J 7 bases, leaving 15 bases between the germline ends. In germline, CDR1 is MNHNY, CDR2 SVGAGI (reference sequence). The CDR3 sequence is 12 residues long.

The chain recombines TRBV4-1 with TRBJ2-1, with 7 bases lining up with TRBD1. The V and J ends lost 0 bases and 7 bases, in that order; junction bases with no gene match: 9. The CDR3 runs 16 residues. From germline, CDR1 is MGHRA and CDR2 YSYEKL. The CDR3 sequence is CASSQDSGTAMNEQFF. The CDR3 bases are TGCGCCAGCAGCCAAGATTCGGGGACAGCTATGAATGAGCAGTTCTTC.

Only a few counts were recorded for this clone. The rearrangement links TRBV6-4 to TRBJ1-4, with TRBD1 identical over 10 bases. The CDR3 extends over 15 amino acids. Germline CDR1 MRHNA, CDR2 SNTAGT. V dropped 2 bases and J dropped 6; count of bases not matched to a gene: 3. The chain's CDR3 is CASSDPGQGDEKLFF. For the CDR3, the DNA is TGTGCCAGCAGTGACCCCGGACAGGGGGATGAAAAACTGTTTTTT.

The chain combines TRBV4-3 with TRBJ2-7; D is uncertain. Trimming pared 2 bases from V and 0 bases from J, leaving 8 bases between. There are 14 residues in the CDR3. Germline lookup yields CDR1 LGHNA and CDR2 YSLEER. CDR3 sequence reads: CASSQFYNSYEQYF. The CDR3 coding sequence is TGCGCCAGCAGCCAATTCTATAACTCCTACGAGCAGTACTTC.

This clone was seen only once. The chain carries TRBV19 and TRBJ1-1, with D possibly TRBD1 on 5 matching bases. The CDR3 extends over 14 amino acids. Trimming took off 2 bases at V and 4 bases at J, with 11 bases between the two ends. Germline V lookup: CDR1 LNHDA, CDR2 SQIVND (reference sequence). DNA for the CDR3: TGTGCCAGTAGTATACAGGGCATGGGCACTGAAGCTTTCTTT. Translating it yields CASSIQGMGTEAFF. Combining the CDR3 with reference TRBV19 and TRBJ1-1 gives the whole variable domain DGGITQSPKYLFRKEGQNVTLSCEQNLNHDAMYWYRQDPGQGLRLIYYSQIVNDFQKGDIAEGYSVSREKKESFPLTVTSAQKNPTAFYLCASSIQGMGTEAFFGQGTRLTVV.